This T cell receptor (beta chain) originates from a study of cytomegalovirus exposure and HLA in healthy donors. Across the study: Earlier work reported about 110 million unique TCR beta sequences from roughly 180 million T cells. Unique TCRs numbering around 85 million, obtained from HLA-typed donors, made up an early data release. Researchers found that approximately 77% of fewer than 450 genotyped donors fell within the Caucasian-associated ancestry cluster. Study-wide results and limits: TCR beta V- and J-gene trimming was later associated with a missense DCLRE1C variant.

The CDR3 loop spans 13 amino acids. V was clipped by 2 bases and J by 5 bases, with 9 bases between them. The V gene's germline CDR1 is MNHEY and CDR2 SVGAGI. The PCR contained 60 Vbeta and 13 Jbeta primers. The data were produced by immunoSEQ multiplex PCR, yet TCRdb's version contains in-frame clones alone and is incomplete. Among about 200,000 clones listed, roughly 85% were seen once. As to this clone: Its cognate antigen is unknown.

Sequenced: PBMCs. The V and J genes are TRBV6-5 and TRBJ2-5; D gene ambiguous. This TCR was sampled from a woman aged 18-29 years in good health and CMV-seronegative. The CDR3 sequence is CASSYHMAETQYF. Here the CDR3 DNA reads TGTGCCAGCAGTTACCACATGGCCGAGACCCAGTACTTC.